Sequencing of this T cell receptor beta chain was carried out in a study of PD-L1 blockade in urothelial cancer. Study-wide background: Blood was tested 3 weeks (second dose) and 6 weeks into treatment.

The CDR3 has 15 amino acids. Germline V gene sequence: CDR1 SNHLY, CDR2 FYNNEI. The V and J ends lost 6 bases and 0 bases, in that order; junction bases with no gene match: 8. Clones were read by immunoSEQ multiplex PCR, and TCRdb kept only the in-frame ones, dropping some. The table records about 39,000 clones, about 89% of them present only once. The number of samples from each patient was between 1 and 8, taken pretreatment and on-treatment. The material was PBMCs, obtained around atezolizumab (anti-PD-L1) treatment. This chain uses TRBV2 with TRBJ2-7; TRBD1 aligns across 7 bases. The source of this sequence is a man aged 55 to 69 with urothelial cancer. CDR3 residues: CASRQGQAVSYEQYF. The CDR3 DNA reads TGTGCCAGCAGGCAAGGACAGGCGGTCTCCTACGAGCAGTACTTC.